The present TCR beta chain was sequenced within a study of glioma-infiltrating T cells. Study-level results: Above-expected tissue-blood divergence occurred in all gliomas, most in low-grade ones.

A word on this clonotype: Its antigen is not identified. A read error may account for a junction end that differs from germline.

Amplification of TCR alpha and beta CDR3 regions from RNA used iRepertoire nested multiplex PCR. For one-step reverse transcription and amplification, 100-400 ng of tissue mRNA or PBMC total RNA was used. Using its own MiXCR run on the multiplex PCR reads, TCRdb lists one record per CDR3 protein. There are 170,000 or so distinct CDR3 sequences in the sample; over 40% occur only once, and roughly 5.5% lies in the top ten. This CDR3 contains 13 residues. Germline V gives CDR1 DFQATT, CDR2 SNEGSKA (reference sequence). This chain connects TRBV20-1 to TRBJ1-1; a possible D gene is TRBD1 (5 bases). Specimen: glioma tissue, nonneoplastic brain tissue, or PBMCs (not recorded which). The receptor was derived from a human donor with low-grade glioma or glioblastoma, undergoing nonglioma brain surgery, or in good health (not recorded which). For the CDR3, the DNA is TGCAGTGCTTGGACCGGGACTGGAACTGAAGATTTATTT. It specifies CSAWTGTGTEDLF.